These 12 T cell receptor beta chains were all obtained from the same sample, sequenced in a study of tumor-infiltrating lymphocytes in primary liver carcinoma. Using a constant-region primer together with ProtoScript II reverse transcriptase, TCR beta cDNA was made from 500 ng of total RNA. Libraries for TCR beta were built through three nested multiplex PCR rounds, which together made up a slightly modified ARM-PCR procedure. Rounds one and two of PCR, each of 10 cycles, were primed with TRBV1-TRBV30 forward primers and a C-beta reverse primer. TCRdb used MiXCR to reprocess the multiplex PCR reads, holding one entry per CDR3 protein. The profile shows fewer than 350,000 distinct CDR3 sequences, about 62% of them singletons. Out of unsorted whole blood came the blood RNA, and germline DNA was extracted as well. Sequencing was carried out using peripheral blood. The receptors were sampled from a man aged 35 to 55 with primary liver carcinoma and hepatitis B virus infection.

The rearrangement links TRBV24-1 to TRBJ2-2, with unresolved D. The CDR3 length is 12 residues. Trimming took off 6 bases at V and 2 bases at J, with 3 bases between the two ends. The germline V gene has CDR1 KGHDR and CDR2 SFDVKD. The CDR3 DNA reads TGTGCCACCAGTATAAACACCGGGGAGCTGTTTTTT. It codes for CATSINTGELFF.

Turning to this clonotype: A much larger clonotype is one base distant, so this may be a read error. The chain joins TRBV4-2 to TRBJ1-1, with D unresolved. This CDR3 has 15 residues. Germline CDR1 and CDR2: LGHNA and YNFKEQ. The CDR3 bases are TGTGCCAGCAGCCAGCCGGTGGGAACGAACACTGAAGCTTTATTT. Translated, it gives CASSQPVGTNTEALF.

This clonotype was counted many times. The chain recombines TRBV6-5 with TRBJ1-2; a weak D match, TRBD1 (6 bases). CDR3 size: 13 residues. From germline, CDR1 is MNHEY and CDR2 SVGAGI. V lost 6 bases and J 4 bases, leaving 12 bases between the germline ends. CDR3 DNA sequence: TGTGCCAGCAGCACAGGGTTTGGCTATGGCTACACCTTC. It is translated as CASSTGFGYGYTF.

The V and J genes are TRBV5-1 and TRBJ2-1; 7 bases fit TRBD2. The germline V gene encodes CDR1 SGHRS and CDR2 YFSETQ. V lost 4 bases to trimming and J lost 7 bases; unmatched junction nucleotides: 11. The CDR3 consists of 15 residues. This CDR3 reads CASSLGLSGGNEQFF. CDR3 nucleotide sequence: TGCGCCAGCAGCCTGGGACTCTCCGGGGGGAATGAGCAGTTCTTC.

This clonotype was recorded once. A much bigger clone sits one base away, suggesting this may be a read error. The CDR3, as DNA: TGCGCCAGCAGCCAAGAGAACTCTGGGGCCAACGTCCTGACTTTC. This encodes CASSQENSGANVLTF. This chain uses TRBV4-1 with TRBJ2-6; unclear D gene. V lost 0 bases to trimming and J lost 0 bases, with 3 bases between them. Germline V gene data show CDR1 as MGHRA and CDR2 as YSYEKL. The CDR3 is made up of 15 amino acids.

To note about this clonotype: The junction does not match germline at one end; this may be a read error. This chain links TRBV11-1 with TRBJ2-1, with 10 bases fitting TRBD1. Germline CDR1 and CDR2: SGHAT and FQDESV (reference sequence). The CDR3 covers 15 residues. The CDR3 DNA is TGTGCCAGCAGCTTGGCGAGACAGGGGGCCAATGAGCACTTCTTC. Translation: CASSLARQGANEHFF.

As regards this clonotype: A much more abundant neighbour one base away suggests this may be a read error. The chain links TRBV4-2 to TRBJ2-7; TRBD2 agrees at 7 bases. Looked up from germline, CDR1 is LGHNA and CDR2 is YNFKEQ. The CDR3 totals 18 residues. CDR3 protein: CASSQAPLARGILGELYF. DNA of the CDR3: TGTGCCAGCAGCCAAGCACCCCTAGCGCGGGGGATCCTAGGCGAGCTGTACTTC.

V gene TRBV28 combines with J gene TRBJ1-4; no definite D call. V gave up 7 bases and J gave up 3 bases, with 6 bases separating them. In germline, CDR1 is MDHEN, CDR2 SYDVKM. CDR3 length: 12 amino acids. The CDR3 spells CASKAANEKLFF. CDR3 nucleotide sequence: TGTGCCAGCAAGGCAGCTAATGAAAAACTGTTTTTT. Full variable domain (rest looked up from reference TRBV28 and TRBJ1-4): DVKVTQSSRYLVKRTGEKVFLECVQDMDHENMFWYRQDPGLGLRLIYFSYDVKMKEKGDIPEGYSVSREKKERFSLILESASTNQTSMYLCASKAANEKLFFGSGTQLSVL.

Turning to this clonotype: This sequence may be a read error, since a much larger clone differs from it by one base. The chain has TRBV5-4 and TRBJ2-2; D might be TRBD1 (6 bases). Germline CDR1 reads SGHNT; CDR2 reads YYREEE (reference sequence). The CDR3 is 16 amino acids. The CDR3 coding sequence is TGTGCCAGCAGCTCTCAGGGGCGCTACAACACCGAGGAGCTGTTTTTT. Encoded protein: CASSSQGRYNTEELFF.

This clonotype was observed a single time. The junction differs from germline at one of its ends, possibly a read error. The V gene is TRBV5-1, the J gene TRBJ2-7; TRBD1 agrees at 9 bases. Looked up from germline, CDR1 is SGHRS and CDR2 is YFSETQ. This CDR3 region has 13 residues. For the CDR3, the DNA is TGCGCCAGCAGCCGCGGGACAGGGAAAATATTCTCCTTC. Amino acid sequence: CASSRGTGKIFSF.

Comments on this clonotype: One base away lies a much larger clone, so this may be a sequencing read error. The V and J genes are TRBV6-2 or TRBV6-3 and TRBJ2-5; D remains unclear. With 7 bases removed from V and 5 bases from J, the gap between germline ends came to 14 bases. The germline V gene has CDR1 MNHEY and CDR2 SVGEGT. The CDR3 covers 13 residues. Written as DNA, the CDR3 is TGTGCCAGCACCCCGGTTGGTCGGGAGACCCAGTACTTC. Translating it yields CASTPVGRETQYF.

Concerning this clonotype itself: A much larger clone differs by one base, so this may be a read error. The chain uses TRBV7-9 and TRBJ2-1; D uncertain. V was pared by 4 bases and J by 4 bases, with 11 bases between. The CDR3 has 14 residues. Looked up from germline, CDR1 is SEHNR and CDR2 is FQNEAQ (reference sequence). The CDR3 sequence: CASSSSSKYNEQFF. The CDR3 DNA reads as TGTGCCAGCAGCTCGTCCTCGAAGTACAATGAGCAGTTCTTC.